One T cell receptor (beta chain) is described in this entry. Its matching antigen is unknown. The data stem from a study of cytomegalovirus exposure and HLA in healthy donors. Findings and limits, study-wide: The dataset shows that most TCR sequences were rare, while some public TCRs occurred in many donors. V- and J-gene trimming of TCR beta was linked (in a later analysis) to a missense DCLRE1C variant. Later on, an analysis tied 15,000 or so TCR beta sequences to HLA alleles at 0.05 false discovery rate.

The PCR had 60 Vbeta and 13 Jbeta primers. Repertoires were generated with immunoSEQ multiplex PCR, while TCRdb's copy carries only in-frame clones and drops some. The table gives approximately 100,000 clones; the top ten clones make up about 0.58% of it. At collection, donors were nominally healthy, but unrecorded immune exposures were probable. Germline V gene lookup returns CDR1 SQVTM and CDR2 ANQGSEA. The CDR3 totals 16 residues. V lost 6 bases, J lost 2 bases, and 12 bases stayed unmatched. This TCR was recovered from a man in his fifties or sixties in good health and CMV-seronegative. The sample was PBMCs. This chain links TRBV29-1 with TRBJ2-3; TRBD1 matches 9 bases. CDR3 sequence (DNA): TGCAGCGTCGACCACGGGACAGGGTGGGACACAGATACGCAGTATTTT. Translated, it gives CSVDHGTGWDTDTQYF.